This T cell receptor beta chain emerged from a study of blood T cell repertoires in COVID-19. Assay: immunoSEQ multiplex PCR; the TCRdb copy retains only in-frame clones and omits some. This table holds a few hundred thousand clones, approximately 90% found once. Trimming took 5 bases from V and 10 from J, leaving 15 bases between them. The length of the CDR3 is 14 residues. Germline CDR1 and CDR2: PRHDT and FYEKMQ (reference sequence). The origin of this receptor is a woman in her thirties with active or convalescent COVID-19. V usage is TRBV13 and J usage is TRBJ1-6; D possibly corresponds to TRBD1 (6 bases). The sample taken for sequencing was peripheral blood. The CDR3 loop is CASSQQGSKSPLHF. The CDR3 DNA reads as TGTGCCAGCAGCCAACAGGGATCGAAATCACCCCTCCACTTT.